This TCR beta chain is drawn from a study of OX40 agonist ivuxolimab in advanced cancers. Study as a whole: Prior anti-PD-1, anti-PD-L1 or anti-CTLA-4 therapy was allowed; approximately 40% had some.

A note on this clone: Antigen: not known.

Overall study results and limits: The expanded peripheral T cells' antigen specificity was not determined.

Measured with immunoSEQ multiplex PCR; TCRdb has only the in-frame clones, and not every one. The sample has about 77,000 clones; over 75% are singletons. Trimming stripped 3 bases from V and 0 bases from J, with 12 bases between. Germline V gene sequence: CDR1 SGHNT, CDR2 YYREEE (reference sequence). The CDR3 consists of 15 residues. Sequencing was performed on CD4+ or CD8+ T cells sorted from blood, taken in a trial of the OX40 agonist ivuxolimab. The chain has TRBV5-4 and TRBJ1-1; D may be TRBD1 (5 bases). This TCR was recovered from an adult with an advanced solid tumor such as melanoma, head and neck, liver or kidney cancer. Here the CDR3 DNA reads TGTGCCAGCAGCTGGGGTAGGGACCTGAACACTGAAGCTTTCTTT. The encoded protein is CASSWGRDLNTEAFF. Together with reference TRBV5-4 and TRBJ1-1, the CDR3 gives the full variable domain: ETGVTQSPTHLIKTRGQQVTLRCSSQSGHNTVSWYQQALGQGPQFIFQYYREEENGRGNFPPRFSGLQFPNYSSELNVNALELDDSALYLCASSWGRDLNTEAFFGQGTRLTVV.